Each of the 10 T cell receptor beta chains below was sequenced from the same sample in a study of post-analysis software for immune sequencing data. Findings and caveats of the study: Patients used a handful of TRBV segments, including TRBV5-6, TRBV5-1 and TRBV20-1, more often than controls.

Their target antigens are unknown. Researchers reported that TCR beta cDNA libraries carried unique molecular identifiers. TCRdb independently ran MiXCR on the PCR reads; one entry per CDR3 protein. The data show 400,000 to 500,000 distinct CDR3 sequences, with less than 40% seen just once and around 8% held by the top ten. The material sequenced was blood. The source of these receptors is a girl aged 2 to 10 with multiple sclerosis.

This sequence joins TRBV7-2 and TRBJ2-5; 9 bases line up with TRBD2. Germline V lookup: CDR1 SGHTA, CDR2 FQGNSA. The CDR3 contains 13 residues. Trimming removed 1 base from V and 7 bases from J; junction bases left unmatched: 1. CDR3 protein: CASSLGAGGTQYF. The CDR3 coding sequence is TGTGCCAGCAGCTTAGGAGCGGGGGGGACCCAGTACTTC.

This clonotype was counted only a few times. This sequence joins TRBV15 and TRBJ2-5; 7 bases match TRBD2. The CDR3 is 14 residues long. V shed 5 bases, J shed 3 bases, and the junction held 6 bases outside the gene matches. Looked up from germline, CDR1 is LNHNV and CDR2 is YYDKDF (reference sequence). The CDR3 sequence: CATSEAGSEETQYF. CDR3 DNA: TGTGCCACCAGCGAAGCGGGGTCCGAAGAGACCCAGTACTTC.

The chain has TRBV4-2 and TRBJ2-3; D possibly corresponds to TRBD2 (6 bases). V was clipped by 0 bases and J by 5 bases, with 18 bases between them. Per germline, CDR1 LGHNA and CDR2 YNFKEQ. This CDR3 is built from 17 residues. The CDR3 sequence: CASSQDAGFLKVDTQYF. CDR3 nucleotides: TGTGCCAGCAGCCAAGACGCGGGATTCCTCAAGGTAGATACGCAGTATTTT.

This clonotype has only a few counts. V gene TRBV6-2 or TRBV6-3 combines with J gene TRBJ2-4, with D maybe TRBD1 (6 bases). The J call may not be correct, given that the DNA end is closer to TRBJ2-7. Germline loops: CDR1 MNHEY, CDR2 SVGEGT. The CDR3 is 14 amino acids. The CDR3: CASSSGQYGYEQYF. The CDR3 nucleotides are TGTGCCAGCAGTTCGGGACAATACGGCTACGAGCAGTACTTC.

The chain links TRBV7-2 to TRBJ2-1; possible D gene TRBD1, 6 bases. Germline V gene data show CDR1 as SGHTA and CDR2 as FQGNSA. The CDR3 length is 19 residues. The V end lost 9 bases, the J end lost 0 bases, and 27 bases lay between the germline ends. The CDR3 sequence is CASKRWGHEPSSSYNEQFF. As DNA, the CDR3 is TGTGCCAGTAAGAGGTGGGGACACGAACCATCTAGCTCCTACAATGAGCAGTTCTTC.

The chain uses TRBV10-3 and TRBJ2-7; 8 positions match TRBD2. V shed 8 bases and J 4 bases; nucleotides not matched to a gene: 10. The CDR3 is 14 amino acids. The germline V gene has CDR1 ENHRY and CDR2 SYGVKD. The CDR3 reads CAIGGGLGEYEQYF. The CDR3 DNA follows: TGTGCCATCGGTGGGGGACTAGGTGAATACGAGCAGTACTTC.

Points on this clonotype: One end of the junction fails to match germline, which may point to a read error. The CDR3 nucleotides are TGTGTCAGCAGTTTGGCCAGGGCCTACGAGCAGTACTTC. It is translated as CVSSLARAYEQYF. The J gene is TRBJ2-7, the V gene TRBV28, with D possibly matching TRBD1 (5 bases). The V gene's germline CDR1 is MDHEN and CDR2 SYDVKM. This CDR3 spans 13 amino acids.

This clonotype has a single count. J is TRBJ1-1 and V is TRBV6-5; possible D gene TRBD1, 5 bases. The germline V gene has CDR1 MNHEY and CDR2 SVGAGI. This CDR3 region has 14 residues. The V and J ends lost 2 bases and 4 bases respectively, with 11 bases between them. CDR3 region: CASSYEGQGTEAFF. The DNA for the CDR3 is TGTGCCAGCAGTTACGAGGGGCAGGGCACTGAAGCTTTCTTT.

In DNA form, the CDR3 reads TGTGCCAGCAGCGAAGACATGAACACTGAAGCTTTCTTT. Its protein is CASSEDMNTEAFF. The chain has TRBV5-8 and TRBJ1-1, with D unresolved. CDR1 SGHTS and CDR2 YDEGEE come from the germline V gene. The CDR3 has 13 amino acids. Trimming left V 4 bases short and J 0 bases short, with 7 bases between. The full variable domain, completed using reference TRBV5-8 and TRBJ1-1, is EAGVTQSPTHLIKTRGQQATLRCSPISGHTSVYWYQQALGLGLQFLLWYDEGEERNRGNFPPRFSGRQFPNYSSELNVNALELEDSALYLCASSEDMNTEAFFGQGTRLTVV.

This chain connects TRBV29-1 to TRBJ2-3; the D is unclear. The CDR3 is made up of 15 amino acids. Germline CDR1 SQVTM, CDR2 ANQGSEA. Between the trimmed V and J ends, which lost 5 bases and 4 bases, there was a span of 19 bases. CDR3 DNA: TGCAGCGTTATTTCCAGGTCCCCCTGGTCAGATACGCAGTATTTT. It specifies CSVISRSPWSDTQYF.